This TCR beta chain was identified in a study of post-analysis software for immune sequencing data (dated by TCRdb to between 2015 and 2016). A note on the overall study: The recorded disease courses included relapsing-remitting, secondary progressive and progressive-relapsing multiple sclerosis, and some patients had no subtype annotation. The multiple sclerosis patient repertoires were compared with roughly twelve previously published healthy control repertoires from donors aged roughly 6 to 27 years. A subset of samples was prepared in parallel using single-end sample barcoding, then pooled and co-amplified after Illumina adapter ligation.

From cysteine to phenylalanine, the CDR3 is 13 amino acids long. Only the CDR3 portion is preserved as DNA: 39 bases, with reading frame beginning at the first base. The germline V gene encodes CDR1 SGHTA and CDR2 FQGNSA. V trim: 2 bases; J trim: 6 bases; unmatched bases: 3. Here is what the overall study found, with its caveats: Strong co-clustering of samples prepared in the same batch was shown by direct clustering with F measure, prompting a batch-effect correction. Four or five TRBV segments, including TRBV5-6, TRBV5-1 and TRBV20-1, were significantly more frequent in patients than controls. Significantly lower normalized Chao1 diversity was found in multiple sclerosis patients than in controls, suggesting substantial peripheral T-cell clonal expansion. The multiple sclerosis patient group was slightly younger than the control group.

Comment on this clonotype: What antigen it recognizes has not been identified. Per-nucleotide qualities are absent, and no much larger clonotype sits a single base away.

TCR beta repertoires were profiled from peripheral blood of more than ten young patients with multiple sclerosis to demonstrate the VDJtools post-analysis software. The patients with multiple sclerosis were children and adolescents between about 6 and 17 years of age. Receptor libraries were prepared by PCR. Sequenced using an Illumina HiSeq 2500. Unique molecular identifiers were incorporated into TCR beta cDNA libraries to reduce PCR and sequencing biases. Some 500,000 cDNA molecules were obtained for every 1 to 10 million input T cells, so each molecule roughly corresponded to one T cell. Patient libraries were prepared and sequenced with the same protocol used for the earlier healthy control dataset. Within a given batch, samples were prepared together, multiplexed and sequenced on the same HiSeq lane. The original methods were these. Raw barcoded reads were processed with MIGEC, and single-read molecular identifier groups were discarded before consensus assembly and CDR3 extraction. Clonotype tables were post-analysed with VDJtools, normalizing diversity by down-sampling all datasets to the smallest sample size. In repertoire overlap clustering, CDR3 amino acid sequences, but not nucleotide sequences, were matched to correct batch-related cross-sample contamination. The raw public reads went through TCRdb reprocessing: fastp at Q25, MiXCR clone calling, in-frame beta chains kept. CDR3 protein sequences are deduplicated, and each keeps its most common genes and DNA. TCRdb, rather than the study authors, made the V and J calls. Within this sample are hundreds of thousands of distinct CDR3 sequences, with roughly 50% of them counted one time only. Approximately 4.3% of the sample rests with the top ten.

This clonotype was obtained from a girl between 5 and 17 years old with multiple sclerosis. In this chain, TRBV7-2 is recombined with TRBJ1-2; 7 nucleotides in the junction match TRBD1. The sample taken for sequencing was blood. The DNA sequence follows: TGTGCCAGCAGCTTACCAACAGGGGATGGCTACACCTTC. Protein translation: CASSLPTGDGYTF.